This record covers a single T cell receptor (beta chain). The source of the sample is a study of cytomegalovirus exposure and HLA in healthy donors. Researchers ran the PCR with 60 Vbeta and 13 Jbeta primers. Clones were sequenced by immunoSEQ multiplex PCR, and TCRdb holds only the in-frame ones, with some missing. The table shows about 130,000 clones, with 73% occurring only once. Germline V gene sequence: CDR1 SGHTA, CDR2 FQGNSA. The length of the CDR3 is 14 residues. Trimming removed 5 bases from V and 6 bases from J; junction bases left unmatched: 7. The clonotype was recovered from a middle-aged woman in good health and CMV-seropositive. Material: PBMCs. V usage is TRBV7-2 and J usage is TRBJ2-7; 10 positions agree with TRBD1. The CDR3 DNA is TGTGCCAGCAGCACACGGGACAGGGGAGGCGAGCAGTACTTC. Translation: CASSTRDRGGEQYF.